Below are 8 T cell receptor beta chains sequenced from a single sample in a study of tumor T cells in aggressive B-cell lymphoma. Some clones are missing from TCRdb's copy, which holds only in-frame ones; the method was immunoSEQ multiplex PCR. The sample comprises a few thousand clones, approximately 83% of which are singletons, and roughly 19% rests with the top ten. Sequenced sample: tumor tissue. Every receptor here comes from an adult with diffuse large B cell lymphoma.

The chain combines TRBV7-9 with TRBJ1-1; weak D call: TRBD1 (5 bases). The CDR3 loop spans 13 amino acids. From germline, CDR1 is SEHNR and CDR2 FQNEAQ (reference sequence). Deletions cut 5 bases from V and 7 bases from J, with 14 bases between. The CDR3 here is CASSPRPDIEAFF. Written as DNA, the CDR3 is TGTGCCAGCAGCCCACGACCGGACATTGAAGCTTTCTTT.

The chain carries TRBV30 and TRBJ2-3; 14 bases line up with TRBD2. Germline CDR1 and CDR2: GTSNPN and SVGIG (reference sequence). The CDR3 spans 16 residues. V trimming: 4 bases; J trimming: 3 bases; junction bases outside the gene matches: 6. The CDR3: CAWTRGLAGETDTQYF. In nucleotides, the CDR3 is TGTGCCTGGACCAGGGGACTAGCGGGAGAAACAGATACGCAGTATTTT.

Comment on this clone: The sample contains more than one DNA sequence encoding this CDR3. The V call is TRBV7-8, the J call TRBJ2-5, with 8 bases that match TRBD2. The junction had 9 bases not matched to a gene; V was cut back by 5 bases and J by 4 bases. The CDR3 extends over 15 amino acids. Germline CDR1 SGHVS, CDR2 FQNEAQ. The CDR3 loop reads CASSPSRGGRETQYF. DNA for the CDR3: TGTGCCAGCAGCCCAAGCCGGGGGGGCAGAGAGACCCAGTACTTC.

The chain recombines TRBV11-3 with TRBJ2-1; 10 nucleotides match TRBD2. Germline V lookup: CDR1 SGHNT, CDR2 YENEEA. Germline trimming cut 5 bases from V and 8 bases from J; bases unmatched to any gene: 9. The CDR3 has 15 amino acids. CDR3 sequence (DNA): TGTGCCAGCAGCATTCTAGCGGGAGCCGGCTATGAGCAGTTCTTC. It yields the protein CASSILAGAGYEQFF.

This chain uses TRBV7-3 with TRBJ1-6, with a weak D call TRBD1 (5 bases). Trimming shortened V by 2 bases and J by 6 bases, and 11 bases separated the two germline ends. Germline CDR1 is SGHTA and CDR2 is FQGTGA. The CDR3 sequence is 15 residues long. The CDR3 protein is CASSLSGGFNSPLHF. DNA of the CDR3: TGTGCCAGCAGCTTATCGGGGGGGTTTAATTCACCCCTCCACTTT.

The J gene is TRBJ2-1, the V gene TRBV19; 7 bases are a match to TRBD2. Trimming took 9 bases from V and 5 from J; bases not matched to a gene: 10. Germline values: CDR1 LNHDA, CDR2 SQIVND (reference sequence). The CDR3 runs to 14 residues. As DNA, the CDR3 is TGTGCCAGCACGCCGGGACTACCTCACAATGAGCAGTTCTTC. Protein: CASTPGLPHNEQFF.

This chain uses TRBV7-2 with TRBJ2-1, with TRBD2 matching 7 bases. After removal of 4 bases from V and 9 bases from J, the junction contained 3 bases not matched to a gene. The CDR3 covers 12 residues. Per germline, CDR1 SGHTA and CDR2 FQGNSA. The CDR3 is CASSYSGREQFF. The CDR3 DNA is TGTGCCAGCAGCTATAGCGGGCGTGAGCAGTTCTTC. Supplemented by reference TRBV7-2 and TRBJ2-1, the full variable domain reads GAGVSQSPSNKVTEKGKDVELRCDPISGHTALYWYRQSLGQGLEFLIYFQGNSAPDKSGLPSDRFSAERTGGSVSTLTIQRTQQEDSAVYLCASSYSGREQFFGPGTRLTVL.

The V and J genes are TRBV29-1 and TRBJ1-2, with D perhaps matching TRBD1 (5 bases). Per germline, CDR1 SQVTM and CDR2 ANQGSEA. Trimming cost V 7 bases and J 2 bases, with 8 bases left between them. The CDR3 length is 11 residues. The CDR3 coding sequence is TGCAGCGGACCAGGGAACTATGGCTACACCTTC. This gives the protein CSGPGNYGYTF.